This T cell receptor beta chain was captured by sequencing in a study of early T cells in non-severe SARS-CoV-2 infection. As for the study in general: Bulk RNA taken from unsorted whole blood was sequenced, leaving chains unpaired.

With respect to this clonotype: Its antigen is unidentified.

Regarding the study as a whole: Private and CD4 specificities were missed by VDJdb matching, which favored anti-spike CD8 responses.

The germline gives CDR1 PRHDT, CDR2 FYEKMQ (reference sequence). V was cut by 6 bases and J by 1 base, with 9 bases left in between. The CDR3 consists of 14 residues. In the library, individual cDNA molecules carried attached unique molecular identifiers. TCRdb fed the 5' RACE reads into MiXCR, producing one record per CDR3 protein. The sample lists 75,000 to 100,000 distinct CDR3 sequences, roughly an eighth seen once, with more than 6.5% in the top ten. This clonotype was sampled from an adult who was a healthcare worker with PCR-confirmed SARS-CoV-2 infection or an uninfected control (not recorded which). Specimen: whole blood. V is TRBV13 and J is TRBJ2-2; maybe TRBD1 (6 bases). CDR3 protein: CASRLGQNTGELFF. The CDR3 region has the DNA TGTGCCAGCAGATTGGGACAGAACACCGGGGAGCTGTTTTTT. Supplemented by reference TRBV13 and TRBJ2-2, the full variable domain reads AAGVIQSPRHLIKEKRETATLKCYPIPRHDTVYWYQQGPGQDPQFLISFYEKMQSDKGSIPDRFSAQQFSDYHSELNMSSLELGDSALYFCASRLGQNTGELFFGEGSRLTVL.